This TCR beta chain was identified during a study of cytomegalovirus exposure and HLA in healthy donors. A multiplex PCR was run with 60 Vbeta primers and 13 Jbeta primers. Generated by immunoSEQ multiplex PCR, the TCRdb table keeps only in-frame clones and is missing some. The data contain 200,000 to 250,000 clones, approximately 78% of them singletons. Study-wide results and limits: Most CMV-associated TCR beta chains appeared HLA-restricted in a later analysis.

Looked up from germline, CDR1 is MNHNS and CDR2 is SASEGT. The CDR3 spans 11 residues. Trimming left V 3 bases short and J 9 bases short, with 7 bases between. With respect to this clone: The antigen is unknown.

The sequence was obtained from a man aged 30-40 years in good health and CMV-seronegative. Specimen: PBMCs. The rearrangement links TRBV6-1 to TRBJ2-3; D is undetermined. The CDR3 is CASSDRLTQYF. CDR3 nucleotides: TGTGCCAGCAGTGACAGGTTAACGCAGTATTTT.